This TCR beta chain was captured in a study of T cells in Graves' hyperthyroidism and ophthalmopathy. Study as a whole: Sampling of peripheral blood happened at initial diagnosis, prior to any treatment. Study-wide results and caveats: Ophthalmopathy was told apart from stable hyperthyroidism by a 13 V-J model.

Amplification of TCR beta CDR3 regions was performed using RNA transcripts as template. TCR CDR3 regions were first amplified by RT-PCR with HTBI primers. TCRdb re-called the multiplex PCR reads through MiXCR, storing one row per CDR3 protein. The sample records 350,000 or so distinct CDR3 sequences, 15% to 20% being singletons. Hyperthyroidism of Graves' type that showed no ophthalmopathy progression within 18 months was stable. Uncontrolled infection, other autoimmune disease, pregnancy or lactation led to exclusion. In its sample, this clonotype was seen a few times. The antigen remains unidentified. Germline CDR1 reads DFQATT; CDR2 reads SNEGSKA (reference sequence). V lost 5 bases to trimming and J lost 6 bases; unmatched junction nucleotides: 9. The CDR3 is 14 residues long.

This chain joins TRBV20-1 and TRBJ2-1, with TRBD2 identical over 8 bases. The sample consisted of blood. The receptor was isolated from a woman aged 50 to 60 with Graves' hyperthyroidism. The CDR3 is CSASNAGTSNEQFF. In nucleotides, the CDR3 is TGCAGTGCTTCAAACGCCGGGACTAGCAATGAGCAGTTCTTC.